Listed here are 32 T cell receptor beta chains from one sample, sequenced in a study of T cell responses to AZD1222 COVID-19 vaccine. Produced via immunoSEQ multiplex PCR; TCRdb's table is partial and in-frame only. Of 100,000 to 150,000 clones detected, roughly 89% appear once; the ten largest clones hold 0.85% to 1.2%. The specimen comprised peripheral blood, sampled 28 days after the second AZD1222 dose. The receptors come from an adult who received the AZD1222 COVID-19 vaccine.

About this clone itself: A much more abundant neighbour one base away suggests this may be a read error. This chain joins TRBV11-3 and TRBJ2-2; D is unresolved. Germline V gene data show CDR1 as SGHNT and CDR2 as YENEEA. CDR3 length: 13 residues. V was clipped by 1 base and J by 4 bases, with 4 bases between them. The CDR3 is CASSLGGTGELFF. CDR3 DNA sequence: TGTGCCAGCAGCTTAGGTGGCACCGGGGAGCTGTTTTTT.

The chain is built from TRBV2 and TRBJ2-1; 10 bases fit TRBD2. V was pared by 7 bases and J by 6 bases, with 9 bases of the junction left unmatched. The CDR3 consists of 15 residues. Per germline, CDR1 SNHLY and CDR2 FYNNEI. The CDR3 is CASKGSGGASNEQFF. CDR3 DNA: TGTGCCAGCAAGGGGAGCGGGGGGGCGTCCAATGAGCAGTTCTTC.

The CDR3 DNA sequence: TGTGCCAGCAGCGTAGTGGCGGGGGGGTTCTACAATGAGCAGTTCTTC. This encodes CASSVVAGGFYNEQFF. This rearrangement joins TRBV9 to TRBJ2-1, with TRBD2 identical over 9 bases. CDR3 size: 16 residues. Unmatched junction bases numbered 4, after V lost 0 bases and J lost 3 bases. Germline V lookup: CDR1 SGDLS, CDR2 YYNGEE.

The J gene is TRBJ1-4, the V gene TRBV2; possible D gene TRBD1, 6 bases. The CDR3 covers 13 residues. Trimming took off 6 bases at V and 7 bases at J, with 12 bases between the two ends. CDR1 and CDR2 (germline): SNHLY, FYNNEI. CDR3 in amino acids: CASSQRTAEKLFF. CDR3 DNA: TGTGCCAGCAGCCAACGGACAGCTGAAAAACTGTTTTTT.

V gene TRBV19 combines with J gene TRBJ1-2, with D tentatively TRBD1 (5 bases). Trimming removed 3 bases from V and 8 bases from J, with 19 bases in between. In germline, CDR1 is LNHDA, CDR2 SQIVND (reference sequence). This CDR3 is 15 amino acids long. CDR3 nucleotide sequence: TGTGCCAGTAGTATTTTTTACCGGGACTCGGGAGGCTACACCTTC. Translation: CASSIFYRDSGGYTF.

The J gene is TRBJ2-3, the V gene TRBV27, with 11 nucleotides matching TRBD2. Germline V gives CDR1 MNHEY, CDR2 SMNVEV (reference sequence). This CDR3 spans 18 amino acids. The V and J ends lost 3 bases and 4 bases, in that order; junction bases with no gene match: 12. CDR3 loop: CASSFLTGLAEGADTQYF. Written as DNA, the CDR3 is TGTGCCAGCAGTTTCTTGACGGGACTAGCGGAGGGGGCAGATACGCAGTATTTT.

The chain combines TRBV18 with TRBJ1-5; perhaps TRBD1 as D (6 bases). CDR1 is KGHSH and CDR2 is LQKENI in the germline V gene. There are 16 residues in the CDR3. Trimming removed 2 bases from V and 3 bases from J, with 14 bases in between. The CDR3 DNA reads as TGTGCCAGCTCACCAACGTCGGGGGGCTTCAATCAGCCCCAGCATTTT. Translation gives CASSPTSGGFNQPQHF.

The chain is built from TRBV14 and TRBJ1-1, with no clear D. Germline CDR1 reads SGHDN; CDR2 reads FVKESK. Trimming left V 2 bases short and J 0 bases short, with 10 bases between. The CDR3 is made up of 15 amino acids. In DNA, the CDR3 is TGTGCCAGCAGCCAATGGAAGGGTATGAACACTGAAGCTTTCTTT. It yields the protein CASSQWKGMNTEAFF.

The chain links TRBV4-3 to TRBJ1-1, with D uncertain. Per the germline V gene, CDR1 is LGHNA and CDR2 is YSLEER. Trimming removed 0 bases from V and 7 bases from J, with 15 bases in between. The CDR3 sequence is 15 residues long. This CDR3 is CASSQDFNADYEAFF. The CDR3 DNA reads TGCGCCAGCAGCCAAGATTTTAACGCCGACTATGAAGCTTTCTTT.

The chain employs TRBV15 and TRBJ1-3; no clear D gene. The V gene lost 6 bases and the J gene lost 7 bases, with 13 bases spanning the gap. Looked up from germline, CDR1 is LNHNV and CDR2 is YYDKDF (reference sequence). This CDR3 comprises 13 residues. The CDR3 nucleotides read TGTGCCACCAGTGAGGGCGGGAGGAACACCATATATTTT. The encoded protein is CATSEGGRNTIYF.

The V and J genes are TRBV9 and TRBJ1-1; D unclear. V was shortened by 3 bases and J by 1 base, with 4 bases between the two germline ends. Germline V gene data show CDR1 as SGDLS and CDR2 as YYNGEE. The CDR3 covers 12 residues. The CDR3 DNA sequence: TGTGCCAGCAGCGCGCGGAACACTGAAGCTTTCTTT. This encodes CASSARNTEAFF.

The chain uses TRBV28 and TRBJ1-5; D is undetermined. Per the germline V gene, CDR1 is MDHEN and CDR2 is SYDVKM. The CDR3 consists of 13 residues. The V end was cut by 1 base, the J end by 6 bases, with 7 bases between. CDR3 coding DNA: TGTGCCAGCAGTTTATCATTGGTTCAGCCCCAGCATTTT. Translating gives CASSLSLVQPQHF. The variable domain in full, with the rest retrieved from reference TRBV28 and TRBJ1-5, is DVKVTQSSRYLVKRTGEKVFLECVQDMDHENMFWYRQDPGLGLRLIYFSYDVKMKEKGDIPEGYSVSREKKERFSLILESASTNQTSMYLCASSLSLVQPQHFGDGTRLSIL.

The rearrangement joins TRBV6-5 to TRBJ2-5, with D maybe TRBD1 (7 bases). This CDR3 comprises 13 residues. Germline V CDR1 and CDR2: MNHEY, SVGAGI. Trimming pared 6 bases from V and 5 bases from J, leaving 13 bases between. In DNA form, the CDR3 reads TGTGCCAGCAGGACGACAGGGAGGGAGACCCAGTACTTC. It yields the protein CASRTTGRETQYF.

This clone was seen just once. This chain joins TRBV28 and TRBJ1-2; 8 bases are shared with TRBD1. With 5 bases clipped from V and 4 bases from J, the junction kept 9 bases outside the gene matches. This CDR3 comprises 15 residues. Germline CDR1 reads MDHEN; CDR2 reads SYDVKM. The CDR3 DNA reads TGTGCCAGCAGTCTCGGACAGGGCCCGTTCTATGGCTACACCTTC. It encodes CASSLGQGPFYGYTF.

V gene TRBV5-6 combines with J gene TRBJ2-1, with 7 bases identical to TRBD2. Trimming removed 4 bases from V and 5 bases from J; junction bases left unmatched: 18. From germline, CDR1 is SGHDT and CDR2 YYEEEE. The CDR3 contains 18 residues. The CDR3 bases are TGTGCCAGCAGCCAGATCGGGTGGGATGCGGGAGAGGACAATGAGCAGTTCTTC. Amino acid sequence: CASSQIGWDAGEDNEQFF. Full variable domain (outside the CDR3, taken from reference TRBV5-6 and TRBJ2-1): DAGVTQSPTHLIKTRGQQVTLRCSPKSGHDTVSWYQQALGQGPQFIFQYYEEEERQRGNFPDRFSGHQFPNYSSELNVNALLLGDSALYLCASSQIGWDAGEDNEQFFGPGTRLTVL.

The rearrangement joins TRBV10-2 to TRBJ2-3, with no clear D. Germline V gene data show CDR1 as WSHSY and CDR2 as SAAADI. The V end lost 7 bases, the J end lost 1 base, and 12 bases lay between the germline ends. This CDR3 has 14 residues. The CDR3 region is CASKVGLGTDTQYF. In nucleotides, the CDR3 is TGCGCCAGCAAAGTGGGCCTGGGCACAGATACGCAGTATTTT.

V gene TRBV19 combines with J gene TRBJ1-5; the D is unclear. The CDR3 sequence is 13 residues long. V was cut by 4 bases and J by 5 bases, with 9 bases left in between. Germline V gives CDR1 LNHDA, CDR2 SQIVND (reference sequence). CDR3 bases: TGTGCCAGTAGTAGGAGGGAATATCAGCCCCAGCATTTT. It encodes CASSRREYQPQHF. Full variable domain (rest looked up from reference TRBV19 and TRBJ1-5): DGGITQSPKYLFRKEGQNVTLSCEQNLNHDAMYWYRQDPGQGLRLIYYSQIVNDFQKGDIAEGYSVSREKKESFPLTVTSAQKNPTAFYLCASSRREYQPQHFGDGTRLSIL.

The chain couples TRBV6-5 to TRBJ2-5, with 8 bases aligning to TRBD1. The junction had 7 bases not matched to a gene; V was cut back by 2 bases and J by 5 bases. This CDR3 has 15 residues. The germline gives CDR1 MNHEY, CDR2 SVGAGI. The CDR3 region is CASSYNGRGQETQYF. CDR3 DNA: TGTGCCAGCAGTTACAATGGCAGGGGGCAGGAGACCCAGTACTTC.

V is TRBV27 and J is TRBJ1-1; a weak D match, TRBD1 (5 bases). Trimming shortened V by 4 bases and J by 11 bases, and 20 bases separated the two germline ends. This CDR3 is built from 14 residues. Germline loops: CDR1 MNHEY, CDR2 SMNVEV (reference sequence). Here the CDR3 DNA reads TGTGCCAGCAGTTCCAAAACCGGGGCCCTGAGGGCTTTCTTT. This codes for CASSSKTGALRAFF.

This chain connects TRBV6-6 to TRBJ1-3; D ambiguous. Trimming took 4 bases from V and 0 from J, leaving 13 bases between them. CDR3 size: 16 residues. CDR1 MNHNY and CDR2 SVGAGI come from the germline V gene (reference sequence). The CDR3 bases are TGTGCCAGCAGTTCCTCCGGGCTCAACTCTGGAAACACCATATATTTT. Amino acids: CASSSSGLNSGNTIYF.

The V call is TRBV7-3, the J call TRBJ2-2; 9 bases align to TRBD2. The germline V gene encodes CDR1 SGHTA and CDR2 FQGTGA. With V trimmed by 5 bases and J by 3 bases, 7 bases remained unmatched. The length of the CDR3 is 16 residues. CDR3 loop: CASSLTAGGDTGELFF. The CDR3 DNA sequence: TGTGCCAGCAGCCTCACAGCGGGGGGTGACACCGGGGAGCTGTTTTTT.

This clone was found once. The chain recombines TRBV4-2 with TRBJ1-1, with D possibly being TRBD1 (6 bases). The CDR3 is made up of 16 amino acids. Germline-derived CDR1 and CDR2 are LGHNA and YNFKEQ. Trimming left V 0 bases short and J 8 bases short, with 19 bases between. CDR3 protein: CASSQEPGGFDSEAFF. The CDR3 nucleotides read TGTGCCAGCAGCCAAGAACCGGGGGGCTTTGATTCGGAAGCTTTCTTT.

V usage is TRBV3-1 (or the pseudogene TRBV3-2) and J usage is TRBJ2-7; unclear D gene. The germline gives CDR1 LGHDT, CDR2 YNNKEL (reference sequence). The CDR3 consists of 15 residues. Trimming left V 1 base short and J 0 bases short, with 10 bases between. CDR3 coding DNA: TGTGCCAGCAGCCAAGGAACGGATCCCTCCTACGAGCAGTACTTC. This translates into CASSQGTDPSYEQYF.

V gene TRBV11-3 combines with J gene TRBJ1-2; D is uncertain. Germline values: CDR1 SGHNT, CDR2 YENEEA. Between the trimmed V and J ends, which lost 0 bases and 4 bases, there was a span of 9 bases. There are 14 residues in the CDR3. CDR3 bases: TGTGCCAGCAGCTTAGATAACAGTATCTATGGCTACACCTTC. Residues: CASSLDNSIYGYTF.

The gene calls are TRBV5-1 and TRBJ2-1, with 12 bases that match TRBD2. J gave up 7 bases and V 4 bases, and 6 bases lay outside the gene matches. The CDR3 loop spans 15 amino acids. Germline loops: CDR1 SGHRS, CDR2 YFSETQ. The CDR3 nucleotides are TGCGCCAGCAGCCCGGGACTAGCGGGCACTAATGAGCAGTTCTTC. Its translation is CASSPGLAGTNEQFF.

The J gene is TRBJ1-5, the V gene TRBV15; TRBD1 is a possible D gene (5 bases). V lost 8 bases, J lost 4 bases, and 15 bases lay in between. The CDR3 is made up of 14 amino acids. CDR1 and CDR2 (germline): LNHNV, YYDKDF (reference sequence). In DNA form, the CDR3 reads TGTGCCACCGCCCCAGGGATCGAGAATCAGCCCCAGCATTTT. It translates to CATAPGIENQPQHF. The full variable domain, its missing parts supplied by reference TRBV15 and TRBJ1-5, is DAMVIQNPRYQVTQFGKPVTLSCSQTLNHNVMYWYQQKSSQAPKLLFHYYDKDFNNEADTPDNFQSRRPNTSFCFLDIRSPGLGDTAMYLCATAPGIENQPQHFGDGTRLSIL.

The chain carries TRBV3-1 (or the pseudogene TRBV3-2) and TRBJ1-4, with a tentative D call TRBD1 (5 bases). The germline V gene encodes CDR1 LGHDT and CDR2 YNNKEL (reference sequence). V lost 1 base to trimming and J lost 7 bases, with 13 bases between them. The CDR3 runs to 15 residues. The CDR3 nucleotides read TGTGCCAGCAGCCAAGGAGAGGGGTTGGGTGAAAAACTGTTTTTT. Translating it yields CASSQGEGLGEKLFF.

This chain uses TRBV6-1 with TRBJ1-5, with D uncertain. Germline V gene sequence: CDR1 MNHNS, CDR2 SASEGT. Trimming took 0 bases from V and 7 from J, leaving 7 bases between them. This CDR3 comprises 13 residues. In nucleotides, the CDR3 is TGTGCCAGCAGTGAAGCGGCAAGACAGCCCCAGCATTTT. Its protein product is CASSEAARQPQHF.

V usage is TRBV7-2 and J usage is TRBJ2-6; no clear D. The CDR3 has 17 amino acids. Germline V gene lookup returns CDR1 SGHTA and CDR2 FQGNSA. V was cut by 1 base and J by 2 bases, with 12 bases left in between. Here the CDR3 DNA reads TGTGCCAGCAGCTTAGTTCCGGGTACCGCTGGGGCCAACGTCCTGACTTTC. Protein: CASSLVPGTAGANVLTF. Full variable domain (remainder filled in from reference TRBV7-2 and TRBJ2-6): GAGVSQSPSNKVTEKGKDVELRCDPISGHTALYWYRQSLGQGLEFLIYFQGNSAPDKSGLPSDRFSAERTGGSVSTLTIQRTQQEDSAVYLCASSLVPGTAGANVLTFGAGSRLTVL.

The chain has TRBV20-1 and TRBJ2-1; TRBD2 might be the D (5 bases). Per germline, CDR1 DFQATT and CDR2 SNEGSKA (reference sequence). The CDR3 has 11 residues. V lost 3 bases and J 8 bases, leaving 8 bases between the germline ends. The CDR3 reads CSASGRDEQFF. CDR3 DNA: TGCAGTGCTAGCGGGCGGGATGAGCAGTTCTTC.

The J gene is TRBJ1-1, the V gene TRBV3-1 (or the pseudogene TRBV3-2), with 12 bases lining up with TRBD1. The CDR3 is made up of 17 amino acids. Germline CDR1 LGHDT, CDR2 YNNKEL (reference sequence). Trimming at V came to 3 bases and at J to 1 base, leaving 6 bases not matched to a gene. CDR3 residues: CASSHRGQGAENTEAFF. The CDR3 DNA is TGTGCCAGCAGCCATCGGGGACAGGGGGCCGAGAACACTGAAGCTTTCTTT.

The rearrangement uses TRBV6-2 or TRBV6-3 and TRBJ1-2; D unresolved. The germline gives CDR1 MNHEY, CDR2 SVGEGT. The CDR3 loop spans 17 amino acids. V was shortened by 0 bases and J by 0 bases, with 14 bases between the two germline ends. The CDR3 spells CASSYSTFRHPNYGYTF. The CDR3 DNA follows: TGTGCCAGCAGTTACTCGACGTTCCGACATCCTAACTATGGCTACACCTTC.